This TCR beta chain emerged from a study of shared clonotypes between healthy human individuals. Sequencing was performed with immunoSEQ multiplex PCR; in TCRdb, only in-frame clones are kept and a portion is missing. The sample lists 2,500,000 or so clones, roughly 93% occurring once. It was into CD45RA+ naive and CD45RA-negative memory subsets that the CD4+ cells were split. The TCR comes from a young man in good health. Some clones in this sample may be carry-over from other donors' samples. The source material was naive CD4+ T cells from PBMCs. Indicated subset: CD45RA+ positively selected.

CDR3 sequence reads: CASSAPSGRDYNEQFF. The DNA of the CDR3 is TGTGCCAGCAGCGCACCAAGCGGGAGGGACTACAATGAGCAGTTCTTC. The chain joins TRBV9 to TRBJ2-1, with TRBD2 identical over 10 bases. Germline V gene sequence: CDR1 SGDLS, CDR2 YYNGEE. The CDR3 has 16 amino acids. V was clipped by 3 bases and J by 3 bases; unmatched bases: 6. Supplemented by reference TRBV9 and TRBJ2-1, the full variable domain reads DSGVTQTPKHLITATGQRVTLRCSPRSGDLSVYWYQQSLDQGLQFLIQYYNGEERAKGNILERFSAQQFPDLHSELNLSSLELGDSALYFCASSAPSGRDYNEQFFGPGTRLTVL.